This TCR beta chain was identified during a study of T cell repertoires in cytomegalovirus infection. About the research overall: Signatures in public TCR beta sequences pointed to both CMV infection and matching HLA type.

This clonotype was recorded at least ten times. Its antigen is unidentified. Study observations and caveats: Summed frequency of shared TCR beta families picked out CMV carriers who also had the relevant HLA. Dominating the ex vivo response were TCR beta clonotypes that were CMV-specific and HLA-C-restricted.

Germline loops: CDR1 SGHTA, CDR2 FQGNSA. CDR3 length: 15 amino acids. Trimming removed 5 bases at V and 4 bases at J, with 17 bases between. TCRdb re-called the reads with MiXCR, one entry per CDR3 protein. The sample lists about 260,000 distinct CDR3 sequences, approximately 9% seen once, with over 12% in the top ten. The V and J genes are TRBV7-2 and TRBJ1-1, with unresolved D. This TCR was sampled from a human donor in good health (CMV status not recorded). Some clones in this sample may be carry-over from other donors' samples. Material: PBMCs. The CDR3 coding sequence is TGTGCCAGCAGCCAGATTACAAATCGGGGCACTGAAGCTTTCTTT. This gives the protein CASSQITNRGTEAFF.